The next 3 T cell receptor beta chains were all read from a single sample in a study of blood T cell repertoires in COVID-19. The protocol was immunoSEQ multiplex PCR, while the TCRdb copy is restricted to in-frame clones and leaves out a portion. The sample includes about 210,000 clones, around 88% of them seen just once. Sequencing used peripheral blood. The origin of the receptors is a man aged 50 to 59 with active or convalescent COVID-19.

The genes are TRBV19 and TRBJ1-1; D not certain. Deletions cut 5 bases from V and 8 bases from J, with 15 bases between. The germline gives CDR1 LNHDA, CDR2 SQIVND (reference sequence). The CDR3 has 13 residues. The CDR3 is CASSVSRQGEAFF. In nucleotides, the CDR3 is TGTGCCAGTAGTGTATCCCGACAAGGAGAAGCTTTCTTT.

This clone appeared a single time. The chain links TRBV7-8 to TRBJ1-2; TRBD1 aligns across 9 bases. The V and J ends lost 11 bases and 4 bases, in that order; junction bases with no gene match: 11. The CDR3 contains 14 residues. The germline gives CDR1 SGHVS, CDR2 FQNEAQ. The CDR3 region is CASRGGQGSYGYTF. The CDR3, as DNA: TGTGCCTCACGGGGGGGACAGGGATCCTATGGCTACACCTTC.

The chain links TRBV11-2 to TRBJ2-3; no reliable D call. V lost 5 bases and J 6 bases, leaving 12 bases between the germline ends. This CDR3 is 13 amino acids long. In germline, CDR1 is SGHAT, CDR2 FQNNGV. The CDR3 DNA reads as TGTGCCAGCAGCACATTCCTTACGGATACGCAGTATTTT. It translates to CASSTFLTDTQYF.